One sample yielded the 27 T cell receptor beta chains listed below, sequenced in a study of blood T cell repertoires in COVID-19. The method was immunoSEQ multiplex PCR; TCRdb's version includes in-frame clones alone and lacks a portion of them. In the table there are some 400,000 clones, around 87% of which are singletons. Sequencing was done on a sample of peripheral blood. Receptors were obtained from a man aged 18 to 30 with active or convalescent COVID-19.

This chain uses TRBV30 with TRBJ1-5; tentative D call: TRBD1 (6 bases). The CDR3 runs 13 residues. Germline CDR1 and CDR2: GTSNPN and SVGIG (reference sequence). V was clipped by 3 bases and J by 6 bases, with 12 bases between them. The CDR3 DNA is TGTGCCTGGAGCCAAAGGGGGGGTCAGCCCCAGCATTTT. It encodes CAWSQRGGQPQHF.

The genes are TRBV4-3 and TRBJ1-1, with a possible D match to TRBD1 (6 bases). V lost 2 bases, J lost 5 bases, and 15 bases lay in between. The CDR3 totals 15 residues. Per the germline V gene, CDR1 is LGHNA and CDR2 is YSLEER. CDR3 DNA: TGCGCCAGCAGCCAACTACAGGGCGTTCGGACTGAAGCTTTCTTT. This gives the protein CASSQLQGVRTEAFF.

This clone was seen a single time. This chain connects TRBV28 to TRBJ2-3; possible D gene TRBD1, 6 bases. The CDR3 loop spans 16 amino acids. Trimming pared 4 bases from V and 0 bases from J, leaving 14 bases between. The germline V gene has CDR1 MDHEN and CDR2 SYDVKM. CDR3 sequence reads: CASSSLDRSSTDTQYF. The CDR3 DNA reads TGTGCCAGCAGTTCCCTCGACAGGTCTAGCACAGATACGCAGTATTTT. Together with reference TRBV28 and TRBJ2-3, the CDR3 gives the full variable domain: DVKVTQSSRYLVKRTGEKVFLECVQDMDHENMFWYRQDPGLGLRLIYFSYDVKMKEKGDIPEGYSVSREKKERFSLILESASTNQTSMYLCASSSLDRSSTDTQYFGPGTRLTVL.

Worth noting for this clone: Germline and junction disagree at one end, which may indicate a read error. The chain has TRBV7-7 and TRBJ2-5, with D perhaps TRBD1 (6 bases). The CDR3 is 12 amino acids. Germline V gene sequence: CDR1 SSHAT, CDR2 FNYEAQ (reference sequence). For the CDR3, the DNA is TGTGCTAGCAGCCCTCAGGGGGAGACCCAGTACTTC. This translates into CASSPQGETQYF. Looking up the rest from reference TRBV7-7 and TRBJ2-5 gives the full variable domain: GAGVSQSPRYKVTKRGQDVTLRCDPISSHATLYWYQQALGQGPEFLTYFNYEAQPDKSGLPSDRFSAERPEGSISTLTIQRTEQRDSAMYRCASSPQGETQYFGPGTRLLVL.

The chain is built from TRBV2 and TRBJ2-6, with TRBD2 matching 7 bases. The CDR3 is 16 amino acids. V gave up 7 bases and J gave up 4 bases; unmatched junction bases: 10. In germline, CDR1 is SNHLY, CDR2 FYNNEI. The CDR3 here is CASNRGRGAGANVLTF. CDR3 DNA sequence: TGTGCCAGCAACCGAGGGAGGGGCGCAGGGGCCAACGTCCTGACTTTC.

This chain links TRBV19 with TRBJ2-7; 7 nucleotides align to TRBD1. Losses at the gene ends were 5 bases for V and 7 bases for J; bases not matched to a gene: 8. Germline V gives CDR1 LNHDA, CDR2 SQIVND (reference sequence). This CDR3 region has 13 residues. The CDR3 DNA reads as TGTGCCAGTAGTCCAGGGGGAGTCGGGGAGCAGTACTTC. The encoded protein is CASSPGGVGEQYF.

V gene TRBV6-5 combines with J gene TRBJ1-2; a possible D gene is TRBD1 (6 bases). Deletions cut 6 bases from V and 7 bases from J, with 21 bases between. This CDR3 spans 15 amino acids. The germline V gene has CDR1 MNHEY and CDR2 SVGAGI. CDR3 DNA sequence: TGTGCCAGCAGACCCAAAAGTACAGGGATAGGTGGCTACACCTTC. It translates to CASRPKSTGIGGYTF.

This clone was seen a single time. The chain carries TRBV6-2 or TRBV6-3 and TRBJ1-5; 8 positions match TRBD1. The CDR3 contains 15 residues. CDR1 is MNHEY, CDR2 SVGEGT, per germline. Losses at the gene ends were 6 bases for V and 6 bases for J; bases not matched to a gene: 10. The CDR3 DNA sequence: TGTGCCAGCAGCCGAGGGACAGGCAAGGCTCAGCCCCAGCATTTT. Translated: CASSRGTGKAQPQHF.

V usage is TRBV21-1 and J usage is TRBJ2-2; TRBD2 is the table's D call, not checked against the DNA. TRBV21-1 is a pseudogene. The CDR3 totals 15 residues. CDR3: CASSIGLAVTGELFF. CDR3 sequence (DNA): TGTGCCAGCAGCATAGGACTAGCGGTAACCGGGGAGCTGTTTTTT.

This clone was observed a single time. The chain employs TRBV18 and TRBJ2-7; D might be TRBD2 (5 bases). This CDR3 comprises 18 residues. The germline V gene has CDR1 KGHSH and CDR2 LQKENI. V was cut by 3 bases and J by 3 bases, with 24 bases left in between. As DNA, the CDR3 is TGTGCCAGCTCACCTATACGAGGGCAAGTTACTACTAACTACGAGCAGTACTTC. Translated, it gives CASSPIRGQVTTNYEQYF.

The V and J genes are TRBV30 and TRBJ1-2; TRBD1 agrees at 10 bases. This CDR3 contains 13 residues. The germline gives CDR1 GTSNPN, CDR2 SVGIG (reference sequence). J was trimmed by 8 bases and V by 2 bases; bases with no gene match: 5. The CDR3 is CAWSIGQGGGYTF. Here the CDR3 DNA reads TGTGCCTGGAGTATAGGACAGGGGGGAGGCTACACCTTC.

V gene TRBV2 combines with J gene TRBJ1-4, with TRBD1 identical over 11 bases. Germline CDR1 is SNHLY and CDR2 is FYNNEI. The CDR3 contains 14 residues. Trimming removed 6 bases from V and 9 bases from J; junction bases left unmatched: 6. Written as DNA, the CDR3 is TGTGCCAGCAGCGCGGACAGGGGGCATAAAAAACTGTTTTTT. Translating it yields CASSADRGHKKLFF.

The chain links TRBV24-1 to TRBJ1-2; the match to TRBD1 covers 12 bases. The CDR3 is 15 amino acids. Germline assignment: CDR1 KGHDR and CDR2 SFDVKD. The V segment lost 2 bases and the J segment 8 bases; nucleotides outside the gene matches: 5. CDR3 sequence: CATSDSGTGGQGYTF. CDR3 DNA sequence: TGTGCCACCAGTGATTCCGGGACAGGGGGCCAGGGCTACACCTTC.

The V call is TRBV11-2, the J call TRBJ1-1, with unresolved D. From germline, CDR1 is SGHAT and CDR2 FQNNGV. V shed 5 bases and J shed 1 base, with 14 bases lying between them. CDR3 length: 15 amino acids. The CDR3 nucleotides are TGTGCCAGCAGCGCCCGGGTCCAAGGGAACACTGAAGCTTTCTTT. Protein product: CASSARVQGNTEAFF.

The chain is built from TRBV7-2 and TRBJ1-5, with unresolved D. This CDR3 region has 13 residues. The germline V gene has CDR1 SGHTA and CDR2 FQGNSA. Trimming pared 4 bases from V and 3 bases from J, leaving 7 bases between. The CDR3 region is CASSSSVNQPQHF. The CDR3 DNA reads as TGTGCCAGCAGCTCCAGTGTCAATCAGCCCCAGCATTTT.

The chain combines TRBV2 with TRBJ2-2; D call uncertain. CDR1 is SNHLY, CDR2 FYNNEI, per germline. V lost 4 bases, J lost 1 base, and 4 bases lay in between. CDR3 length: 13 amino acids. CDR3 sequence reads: CASSAVNTGELFF. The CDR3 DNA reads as TGTGCCAGCAGTGCCGTGAACACCGGGGAGCTGTTTTTT.

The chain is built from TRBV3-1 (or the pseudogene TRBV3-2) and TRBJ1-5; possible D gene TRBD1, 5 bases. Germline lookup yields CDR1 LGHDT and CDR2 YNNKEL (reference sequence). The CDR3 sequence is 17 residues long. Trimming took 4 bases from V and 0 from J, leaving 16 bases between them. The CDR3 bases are TGTGCCAGCAGCCCCCGGACACATCTATATAGCAATCAGCCCCAGCATTTT. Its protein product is CASSPRTHLYSNQPQHF.

In nucleotides, the CDR3 is TGTGCCACCGCATCTGTCGGGCAGCCCCAGCATTTT. Amino acid sequence: CATASVGQPQHF. The chain couples TRBV27 to TRBJ1-5; D uncertain. V lost 10 bases and J 7 bases, leaving 14 bases between the germline ends. The CDR3 contains 12 residues. The germline gives CDR1 MNHEY, CDR2 SMNVEV (reference sequence).

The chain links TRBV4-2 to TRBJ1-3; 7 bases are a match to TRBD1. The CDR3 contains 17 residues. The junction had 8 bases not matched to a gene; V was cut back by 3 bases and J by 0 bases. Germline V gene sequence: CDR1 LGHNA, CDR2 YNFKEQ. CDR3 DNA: TGTGCCAGCAGCCAGACAGGACAGGCGAACTCTGGAAACACCATATATTTT. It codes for CASSQTGQANSGNTIYF.

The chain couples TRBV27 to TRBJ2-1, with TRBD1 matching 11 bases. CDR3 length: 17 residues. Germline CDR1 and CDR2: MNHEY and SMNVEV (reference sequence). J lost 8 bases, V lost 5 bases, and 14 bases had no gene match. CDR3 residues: CASSNRDRGFFYDEQFF. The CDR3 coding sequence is TGTGCCAGCAGTAATAGGGACAGGGGGTTTTTTTACGATGAGCAGTTCTTC.

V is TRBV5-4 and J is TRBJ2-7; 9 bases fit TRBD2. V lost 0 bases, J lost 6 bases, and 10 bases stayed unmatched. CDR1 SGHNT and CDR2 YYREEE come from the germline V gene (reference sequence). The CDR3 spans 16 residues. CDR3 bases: TGTGCCAGCAGCTTGGGGGGTCTAGCGGGAAAAAGCGAGCAGTACTTC. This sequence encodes CASSLGGLAGKSEQYF.

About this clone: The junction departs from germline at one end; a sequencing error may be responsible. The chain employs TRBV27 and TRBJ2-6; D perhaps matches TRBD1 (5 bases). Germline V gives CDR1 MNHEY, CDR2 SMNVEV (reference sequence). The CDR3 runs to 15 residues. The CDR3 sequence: CASSYLATGANVLTF. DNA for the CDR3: TGTGCCAGCAGCTACCTGGCGACTGGGGCCAACGTGCTGACTTTC.

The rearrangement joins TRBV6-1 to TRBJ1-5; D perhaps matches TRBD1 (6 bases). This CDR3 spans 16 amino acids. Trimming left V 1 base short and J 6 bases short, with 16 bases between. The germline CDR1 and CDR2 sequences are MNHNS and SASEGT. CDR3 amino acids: CASSEEGDPVIQPQHF. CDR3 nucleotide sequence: TGTGCCAGCAGTGAAGAGGGGGACCCGGTTATTCAGCCCCAGCATTTT.

The CDR3 protein is CASTTGPYGYTF. In nucleotides, the CDR3 is TGTGCCAGTACGACAGGGCCCTATGGCTACACCTTC. The chain uses TRBV19 and TRBJ1-2; 7 bases agree with TRBD1. Germline CDR1 LNHDA, CDR2 SQIVND (reference sequence). The V segment lost 7 bases and the J segment 4 bases; nucleotides outside the gene matches: 3. CDR3 length equals 12 residues.

The CDR3, as DNA: TGTGCCACATTGCAGGAGGGGGCAAGGAGGAATTCACCCCTCCACTTT. Residues: CATLQEGARRNSPLHF. The chain combines TRBV15 with TRBJ1-6, with TRBD1 matching 7 bases. The CDR3 covers 16 residues. J gave up 7 bases and V 9 bases, and 15 bases lay outside the gene matches. Germline loops: CDR1 LNHNV, CDR2 YYDKDF (reference sequence).

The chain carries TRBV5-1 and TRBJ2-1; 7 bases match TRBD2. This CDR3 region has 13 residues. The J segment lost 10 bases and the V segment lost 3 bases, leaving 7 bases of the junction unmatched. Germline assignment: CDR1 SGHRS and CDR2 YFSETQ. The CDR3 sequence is CASSSPAGREQFF. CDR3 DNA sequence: TGCGCCAGCAGCTCCCCAGCGGGGCGGGAGCAGTTCTTC. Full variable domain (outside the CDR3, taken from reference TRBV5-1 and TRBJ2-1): KAGVTQTPRYLIKTRGQQVTLSCSPISGHRSVSWYQQTPGQGLQFLFEYFSETQRNKGNFPGRFSGRQFSNSRSEMNVSTLELGDSALYLCASSSPAGREQFFGPGTRLTVL.

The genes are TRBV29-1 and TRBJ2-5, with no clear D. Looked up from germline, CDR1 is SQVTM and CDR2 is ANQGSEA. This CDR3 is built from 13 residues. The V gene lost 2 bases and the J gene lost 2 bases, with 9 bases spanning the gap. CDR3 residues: CSVEILVQETQYF. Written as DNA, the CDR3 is TGCAGCGTTGAAATTTTAGTTCAAGAGACCCAGTACTTC.